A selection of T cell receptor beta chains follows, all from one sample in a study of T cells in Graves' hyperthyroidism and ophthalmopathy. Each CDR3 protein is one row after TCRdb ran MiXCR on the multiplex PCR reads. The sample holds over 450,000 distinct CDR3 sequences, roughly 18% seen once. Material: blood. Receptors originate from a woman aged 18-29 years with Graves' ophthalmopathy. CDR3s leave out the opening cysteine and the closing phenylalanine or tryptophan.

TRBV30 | AWSPGGYGYT
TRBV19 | AAANSDTQY
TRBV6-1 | ASSDFRGMDEQF
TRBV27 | ASSLRAGATFYEQY
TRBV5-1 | ASSLDLAGGGETQY
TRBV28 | ASSYSWNSYEQY
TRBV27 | ASNQGTTGELF
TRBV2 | ASSAYRTGGEDSPLH
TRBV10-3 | AISDTAYGYT
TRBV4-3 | ASSQGQGNIETQY
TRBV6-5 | ASSYIPGGTNTGELF
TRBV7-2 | ASSLLDRDNSPLH
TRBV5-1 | ASSGVVNTEAF
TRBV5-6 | ASSLGQLDTEAF
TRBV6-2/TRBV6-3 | ATYPLTSSYNEQF
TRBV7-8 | ASRPRDELGELF
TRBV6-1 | ASRAFGFSSNQPQH
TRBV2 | ASRKGLADDYEQY
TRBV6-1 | ASSEQGPSEQY
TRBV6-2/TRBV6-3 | ASSSLAGAYNVQF
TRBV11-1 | ASSPSGRAYNEQF
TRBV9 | ASSTHRQEVNYGYT
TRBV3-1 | ASSLRQGSNQPQH
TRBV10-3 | AISESGTDEKLF
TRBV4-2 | ASSQEEGQPYEQY
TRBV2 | ASSRTADTGELF
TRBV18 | ASSPSGEVPEAF
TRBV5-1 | ASSLAPGTGGRNEQF
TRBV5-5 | ASSLEGQGSMREQY
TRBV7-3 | ASSLLGTNEQF
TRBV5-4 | ASSRDYSVEGPDTQY
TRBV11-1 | ASSFGGASYEQY
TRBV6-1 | ASGAGVRESNEQF
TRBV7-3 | ASSLRNGGPNTGELF